The 25 T cell receptor gamma chains listed next were all sequenced from one sample in a study of gamma-delta T cells after stem cell transplantation. TCRdb re-processed the RT-PCR reads via CATT. This table has about 1,200 gamma-chain clones, around 17% appearing once. Sequencing was performed on gamma-delta T cells. The receptors stem from a human donor. It is not recorded whose cells these are; they may come from a transplant donor.

This clone came up a few times. CDR3 sequence: CATWGGRNSDWIKTF. Here the CDR3 DNA reads TGTGCCACCTGGGGGGGGAGAAATAGTGATTGGATCAAGACGTTT. V gene TRGV2 combines with J gene TRGJP2. CDR1 is EGSNGY and CDR2 is YDSYNSKV in the germline V gene. This CDR3 comprises 15 residues. J was trimmed by 4 bases and V by 5 bases; bases with no gene match: 10.

The chain employs TRGV4 and TRGJ1 or TRGJ2. V shed 2 bases, J shed 7 bases, and the junction held 11 bases outside the gene matches. This CDR3 spans 14 amino acids. CDR1 EGSTGY and CDR2 YDSYTSSV come from the germline V gene. The CDR3 spells CATWDAPDRYKKLF. The CDR3 nucleotides are TGTGCCACCTGGGATGCGCCTGATCGGTATAAGAAACTCTTT.

Notes on this clone: A read error may explain this, as a much larger clone is one base away. The J gene is TRGJ1 or TRGJ2, the V gene TRGV9. This CDR3 comprises 13 residues. The germline V gene has CDR1 GITISATS and CDR2 ISYDGTV (reference sequence). The CDR3 sequence: CALWETIYYNKLF. The CDR3 DNA is TGTGCCTTGTGGGAGACGATTTATTATAATAAACTCTTT.

This rearrangement joins TRGV9 to TRGJP. The CDR3 extends over 15 amino acids. Germline V gene lookup returns CDR1 GITISATS and CDR2 ISYDGTV (reference sequence). After removal of 1 base from V and 7 bases from J, the junction contained 1 base not matched to a gene. This chain's CDR3 is CALWEVELGKKIKVF. CDR3 sequence (DNA): TGTGCCTTGTGGGAGGTTGAGTTGGGCAAAAAAATCAAGGTATTT.

Note on this clone: Given a much more abundant clone one base away, this may be a read error. Distinct nucleotide sequences in the sample also encode this CDR3. The V call is TRGV9, the J call TRGJ1 or TRGJ2. The CDR3 spans 11 residues. Germline-derived CDR1 and CDR2 are GITISATS and ISYDGTV (reference sequence). The CDR3 DNA is TGTGCCTTGTGGGAGTCAAATAAGAAACTATTT. Residues: CALWESNKKLF.

Only a few counts were recorded for this clone. The chain couples TRGV4 to TRGJP1. This CDR3 region has 15 residues. The V segment lost 4 bases and the J segment 3 bases; nucleotides outside the gene matches: 8. CDR1 EGSTGY and CDR2 YDSYTSSV come from the germline V gene. CDR3 DNA sequence: TGTGCCACCTGGGAACCCATTCCCACTGGTTGGTTCAAGATATTT. This encodes CATWEPIPTGWFKIF.

This clone came up a few times. The CDR3 is CATWDRQGYSSDWIKTF. As DNA, the CDR3 is TGTGCCACCTGGGACAGGCAAGGCTATAGTAGTGATTGGATCAAGACGTTT. The V gene is TRGV3, the J gene TRGJP2. There are 17 residues in the CDR3. The germline V gene has CDR1 VTNTFY and CDR2 YDVSTARD (reference sequence). After removal of 0 bases from V and 0 bases from J, the junction contained 7 bases not matched to a gene.

By frequency in the sample, this clone is large. The V gene is TRGV9, the J gene TRGJ1 or TRGJ2. The germline gives CDR1 GITISATS, CDR2 ISYDGTV (reference sequence). CDR3 size: 15 residues. Germline trimming cut 0 bases from V and 0 bases from J; bases unmatched to any gene: 5. The DNA of the CDR3 is TGTGCCTTGTGGGAGGTGCTAAAGAATTATTATAAGAAACTCTTT. Its translation: CALWEVLKNYYKKLF.

This clone is large. The rearrangement joins TRGV2 to TRGJ1 or TRGJ2. The CDR3 loop spans 13 amino acids. Germline V gene lookup returns CDR1 EGSNGY and CDR2 YDSYNSKV. V lost 3 bases to trimming and J lost 2 bases; unmatched junction nucleotides: 4. This chain's CDR3 is CATWDTHYYKKLF. As DNA, the CDR3 is TGTGCCACCTGGGACACCCATTATTATAAGAAACTCTTT.

The sample holds a few counts of this clone. This could be a read error, since a much larger clone is one nucleotide away. The same CDR3 can be traced to other DNA sequences in this sample. The genes are TRGV4 and TRGJ1 or TRGJ2. V shed 5 bases and J 0 bases; nucleotides not matched to a gene: 1. This CDR3 spans 12 amino acids. Germline CDR1 is EGSTGY and CDR2 is YDSYTSSV. The CDR3 bases are TGTGCCACCTGGGTGAATTATTATAAGAAACTCTTT. Amino acid sequence: CATWVNYYKKLF.

This chain joins TRGV3 and TRGJ1 or TRGJ2. Per the germline V gene, CDR1 is VTNTFY and CDR2 is YDVSTARD (reference sequence). The V gene end was trimmed by 6 bases and the J gene end by 7 bases; junction bases not matched to a gene: 3. The CDR3 has 10 residues. Here the CDR3 reads CATWMYKKLF. The CDR3, as DNA: TGTGCCACCTGGATGTATAAGAAACTCTTT.

This clone was found a few times. Relative to the germline gene, one junction end is altered; a read error may explain this. V is TRGV2 and J is TRGJ1 or TRGJ2. This CDR3 is 12 amino acids long. CDR1 EGSNGY and CDR2 YDSYNSKV come from the germline V gene. The CDR3 nucleotides are TGTGCTACCTGGGACGGGCCCCGGCAGAAACTCTTT. It translates to CATWDGPRQKLF.

Relative to its sample, this clone is large (0.1 to 1%). Other DNA sequences within the sample encode an identical CDR3. The rearrangement links TRGV2 to TRGJ1 or TRGJ2. The CDR3 has 13 residues. Per the germline V gene, CDR1 is EGSNGY and CDR2 is YDSYNSKV. The V and J ends lost 2 bases and 6 bases, in that order; junction bases with no gene match: 7. CDR3 amino acids: CATWDVSGYKKLF. In nucleotides, the CDR3 is TGTGCCACCTGGGACGTTTCAGGTTATAAGAAACTCTTT.

There are a few counts of this clone. At one end, the junction sequence differs from germline, possibly due to a read error. The same CDR3 is also encoded by other DNA sequences in this sample. The CDR3 spells CALWESQELGKKIKVF. For the CDR3, the DNA is TGTGCCTTGTGGGAGTCGCAAGAGCTGGGCAAAAAAATCAAGGTATTT. This sequence joins TRGV9 and TRGJP. Per the germline V gene, CDR1 is GITISATS and CDR2 is ISYDGTV (reference sequence). The CDR3 covers 16 residues.

This clone was counted only a few times. This likely traces to a read error, being one base from a far larger clone. The chain combines TRGV9 with TRGJP. CDR3 length equals 16 residues. Per germline, CDR1 GITISATS and CDR2 ISYDGTV (reference sequence). Here the CDR3 reads CALWEVQELGKKNKVF. DNA for the CDR3: TGTGCCTTGTGGGAGGTGCAAGAGTTGGGCAAAAAAAACAAGGTATTT.

This clone is termed large. Other nucleotide sequences in the sample specify the same CDR3. CDR3 loop: CATWDGPHYKKLF. In DNA form, the CDR3 reads TGTGCCACCTGGGACGGACCACATTATAAGAAACTCTTT. The rearrangement joins TRGV2 to TRGJ1 or TRGJ2. The germline V gene has CDR1 EGSNGY and CDR2 YDSYNSKV. The J segment lost 5 bases and the V segment lost 1 base, leaving 5 bases of the junction unmatched. CDR3 length: 13 residues.

The genes are TRGV2 and TRGJP1. The CDR3 sequence is 16 residues long. Germline values: CDR1 EGSNGY, CDR2 YDSYNSKV. Trimming removed 1 base from V and 4 bases from J; junction bases left unmatched: 9. The CDR3 sequence is CATWDGPGGTGWFKIF. CDR3 sequence (DNA): TGTGCCACCTGGGACGGCCCGGGGGGCACTGGTTGGTTCAAGATATTT.

The CDR3 DNA is TGTGCCACCTGGGACAAGCGATATTATAAGAAACTCTTT. Translating it yields CATWDKRYYKKLF. The V gene is TRGV5, the J gene TRGJ1 or TRGJ2. J was trimmed by 4 bases and V by 2 bases; bases with no gene match: 5. The CDR3 is 13 amino acids. Per germline, CDR1 VINAFY and CDR2 YDVSNSKD.

The chain uses TRGV4 and TRGJ1 or TRGJ2. Trimming took 5 bases from V and 9 from J; bases not matched to a gene: 7. CDR1 EGSTGY and CDR2 YDSYTSSV come from the germline V gene. The CDR3 is made up of 11 amino acids. CDR3 loop: CATWAEFKKLF. The CDR3 nucleotides are TGTGCCACCTGGGCCGAGTTTAAGAAACTCTTT.

A word on this clone: This may come from a read error, since a much larger clone is one base off. The V and J genes are TRGV8 and TRGJ1 or TRGJ2. Germline V CDR1 and CDR2: VENAVY, YDSYNSRV. V was clipped by 5 bases and J by 11 bases; unmatched bases: 12. The CDR3 sequence is 12 residues long. CDR3 bases: TGTGCCACCTGGGGCGGGCCCCGGCAGAAACTCTTT. It translates to CATWGGPRQKLF.

The table lists this clone with a few counts. The genes are TRGV3 and TRGJ1 or TRGJ2. The germline gives CDR1 VTNTFY, CDR2 YDVSTARD (reference sequence). The trim removed 0 bases at V and 6 bases at J, leaving 5 bases unmatched. This CDR3 is 13 amino acids long. The CDR3 spells CATWDRLGYKKLF. In DNA form, the CDR3 reads TGTGCCACCTGGGACAGGCTAGGTTATAAGAAACTCTTT.

This clone was seen a few times. The J gene is TRGJ1 or TRGJ2, the V gene TRGV4. Germline V CDR1 and CDR2: EGSTGY, YDSYTSSV. The CDR3 consists of 13 residues. J was trimmed by 3 bases and V by 2 bases; bases with no gene match: 4. The CDR3 loop is CATWDDPYYKKLF. Here the CDR3 DNA reads TGTGCCACCTGGGATGATCCTTATTATAAGAAACTCTTT.

Notes on this clone: A much larger clone sits a single nucleotide away, making a read error possible. This chain joins TRGV9 and TRGJ1 or TRGJ2. Germline V gives CDR1 GITISATS, CDR2 ISYDGTV (reference sequence). The CDR3 spans 13 residues. CDR3 nucleotides: TGTGCCTCGTGGGATAGACGGTATTATAAGAAACTCTTT. Amino acid sequence: CASWDRRYYKKLF.

This clone is large in the sample. The gene calls are TRGV3 and TRGJ1 or TRGJ2. Germline V lookup: CDR1 VTNTFY, CDR2 YDVSTARD (reference sequence). CDR3 length equals 14 residues. V shed 0 bases and J 3 bases; nucleotides not matched to a gene: 5. The CDR3 DNA is TGTGCCACCTGGGACAGGCGAATTTATTATAAGAAACTCTTT. It translates to CATWDRRIYYKKLF.

This clone was counted a few times. The V call is TRGV3, the J call TRGJ1 or TRGJ2. CDR1 and CDR2 from the germline V gene are VTNTFY and YDVSTARD (reference sequence). V shed 0 bases, J shed 10 bases, and the junction held 3 bases outside the gene matches. The CDR3 spans 11 residues. CDR3 sequence (DNA): TGTGCCACCTGGGACAGGTGGAAGAAACTCTTT. Translated: CATWDRWKKLF.